These 7 T cell receptor beta chains were all obtained from the same sample, sequenced in a study of blood T cells in healthy people across ages. Then a second PCR, running about 6 to 11 cycles, was carried out with a sample-barcoded 5' primer and a J-beta primer mix. TCRdb redid the calling of the 5' RACE reads with MiXCR, one entry per CDR3 protein. The sample gives 1.5 million to 1.8 million distinct CDR3 sequences, approximately 39% of which show up once; approximately 4% is in the top ten. Sequencing input: blood. Receptor source: a woman in her late teens or twenties in good health.

The CDR3 region has the DNA TGTGCCACCAGTGATTTGTCCGGCCGGGAGCAGTTCTTC. Protein product: CATSDLSGREQFF. This chain links TRBV24-1 with TRBJ2-1, with D unclear. With 0 bases removed from V and 10 bases from J, the gap between germline ends came to 9 bases. The CDR3 spans 13 residues. Germline-derived CDR1 and CDR2 are KGHDR and SFDVKD.

The chain has TRBV10-3 and TRBJ2-1, with 8 nucleotides matching TRBD2. This CDR3 contains 13 residues. CDR1 and CDR2 from the germline V gene are ENHRY and SYGVKD. V was pared by 8 bases and J by 9 bases, with 9 bases of the junction left unmatched. This chain's CDR3 is CAIAREGLGEQFF. DNA for the CDR3: TGTGCCATCGCCCGGGAGGGGCTCGGTGAGCAGTTCTTC.

This clonotype was found a few times. The rearrangement joins TRBV9 to TRBJ2-3; 10 bases align to TRBD2. Per germline, CDR1 SGDLS and CDR2 YYNGEE. The J segment lost 0 bases and the V segment lost 4 bases, leaving 8 bases of the junction unmatched. The CDR3 is 17 amino acids. The CDR3 here is CASSSPSGGLSTDTQYF. As DNA, the CDR3 is TGTGCCAGCAGCTCGCCTAGCGGGGGACTTAGCACAGATACGCAGTATTTT.

The rearrangement uses TRBV4-2 and TRBJ1-2; no reliable D call. Germline CDR1 and CDR2: LGHNA and YNFKEQ. The CDR3 runs to 14 residues. Trimming shortened V by 3 bases and J by 1 base, and 9 bases separated the two germline ends. In DNA form, the CDR3 reads TGTGCCAGCAGCCAGGGTACCTATAACTATGGCTACACCTTC. It encodes CASSQGTYNYGYTF.

This clonotype has more than one count but fewer than ten. V usage is TRBV20-1 and J usage is TRBJ2-3; 9 bases line up with TRBD2. CDR3 length: 19 residues. The germline V gene encodes CDR1 DFQATT and CDR2 SNEGSKA (reference sequence). Trimming removed 6 bases from V and 0 bases from J; junction bases left unmatched: 19. CDR3 in DNA: TGCAGTGCCAGGCTACTTCCGGGACTAGCAGAATCTAGCACAGATACGCAGTATTTT. Protein sequence: CSARLLPGLAESSTDTQYF.

This chain uses TRBV28 with TRBJ1-3; D not certain. V was pared by 4 bases and J by 3 bases, with 10 bases between. Germline V gives CDR1 MDHEN, CDR2 SYDVKM. The CDR3 extends over 14 amino acids. CDR3 in DNA: TGTGCCAGCAGTTCCCGGCAGAGTGGAAACACCATATATTTT. Translation gives CASSSRQSGNTIYF.

A few counts support this clonotype. The CDR3, as DNA: TGTGCCATCAGACCTCAGGGGACTCATGGCTACACCTTC. This translates into CAIRPQGTHGYTF. This chain links TRBV10-3 with TRBJ1-2; D might be TRBD1 (6 bases). Trimming stripped 6 bases from V and 6 bases from J, with 14 bases between. Per the germline V gene, CDR1 is ENHRY and CDR2 is SYGVKD. The CDR3 has 13 amino acids.